This T cell receptor (beta chain) was identified during a study of cytomegalovirus exposure and HLA in healthy donors. Notes on the study in general: Researchers catalogued approximately 170 TCR beta chains as cytomegalovirus-associated.

About this clone: Its matching antigen is unknown.

Donors had nominal health at sampling but likely had unrecorded immune exposures. Looked up from germline, CDR1 is LNHDA and CDR2 is SQIVND (reference sequence). The CDR3 spans 16 residues. V dropped 3 bases and J dropped 5 bases, with 17 bases sitting between them. 13 Jbeta primers and 60 Vbeta primers were used for the PCR. TCRdb's copy holds only in-frame clones and misses some; the assay was immunoSEQ multiplex PCR. The sample lists roughly 110,000 clones; about two thirds were seen once. The chain is built from TRBV19 and TRBJ2-1, with D tentatively TRBD1 (6 bases). The receptor comes from a boy aged 5-17 years in good health and CMV-seronegative. Sample: PBMCs. The CDR3 spells CASSMGVGGLHNEQFF. The CDR3 DNA sequence: TGTGCCAGTAGTATGGGGGTTGGGGGCCTCCACAATGAGCAGTTCTTC.